The 18 T cell receptor beta chains below were found in one sample sequenced in a study of monozygotic twins with inflammatory bowel disease. TCRdb reprocessed the 5' RACE reads and stores each CDR3 protein as one record, lacking DNA. The ten top clones account for around 2.6%, within a sample of approximately 380,000 distinct CDR3 sequences. The sequenced sample was blood. These receptors all come from a human donor with ulcerative colitis or Crohn's disease, or a healthy co-twin of an affected twin (not recorded which).

The V and J genes are TRBV4-3 and TRBJ1-1; without DNA, the TCRdb call of TRBD1 cannot be checked. The CDR3 consists of 16 residues. Germline assignment: CDR1 LGHNA and CDR2 YSLEER. The CDR3 loop is CASSPGQGIEITEAFF.

This chain uses TRBV6-5 with TRBJ2-1; TCRdb gives TRBD1 as the D gene, but with no DNA this cannot be confirmed. Germline CDR1 and CDR2: MNHEY and SVGAGI. The CDR3 consists of 12 residues. Here the CDR3 reads CASSRGTNEQFF.

V and J are TRBV5-1 and TRBJ2-2; the TCRdb D gene call, TRBD1, has no DNA to confirm it. The CDR3 runs to 14 residues. From germline, CDR1 is SGHRS and CDR2 YFSETQ. The CDR3 reads CASSGGTGTGELFF.

The chain joins TRBV10-3 to TRBJ2-1. The CDR3 totals 16 residues. Germline assignment: CDR1 ENHRY and CDR2 SYGVKD. The CDR3 loop reads CAISEYDGVSYNEQFF.

The chain is built from TRBV5-1 and TRBJ2-7. The CDR3 length is 13 residues. Germline V gene data show CDR1 as SGHRS and CDR2 as YFSETQ. CDR3 residues: CASKSQEPYEQYF.

This sequence joins TRBV7-9 and TRBJ2-1. Per germline, CDR1 SEHNR and CDR2 FQNEAQ (reference sequence). The CDR3 runs to 14 residues. CDR3 loop: CASSLATDYNEQFF.

The V call is TRBV11-2, the J call TRBJ2-1; the TRBD1 assignment by TCRdb is unverifiable without DNA. There are 14 residues in the CDR3. Germline loops: CDR1 SGHAT, CDR2 FQNNGV. The CDR3 sequence: CASSLGQLYNEQFF.

This chain connects TRBV7-9 to TRBJ1-2. The CDR3 runs 16 residues. The germline V gene encodes CDR1 SEHNR and CDR2 FQNEAQ (reference sequence). This CDR3 is CASSLEAAASGGGYTF.

The CDR3 loop is CASSLEGHADTQYF. The chain joins TRBV5-1 to TRBJ2-3; without DNA, the TCRdb call of TRBD1 cannot be checked. This CDR3 contains 14 residues. Germline V CDR1 and CDR2: SGHRS, YFSETQ.

V usage is TRBV19 and J usage is TRBJ2-7; without DNA, the TCRdb call of TRBD1 cannot be checked. This CDR3 has 15 amino acids. CDR1 and CDR2 from the germline V gene are LNHDA and SQIVND (reference sequence). CDR3 protein: CASSMPSGQGYEQYF.

This chain joins TRBV10-3 and TRBJ2-7; TCRdb outputs TRBD1, but without DNA this stays unchecked. There are 12 residues in the CDR3. Germline V gene data show CDR1 as ENHRY and CDR2 as SYGVKD. The CDR3 sequence: CAKSDRGLEQYF.

The chain uses TRBV20-1 and TRBJ2-7; TCRdb picks TRBD1, but there is no DNA to check that call. This CDR3 region has 14 residues. Germline lookup yields CDR1 DFQATT and CDR2 SNEGSKA (reference sequence). The CDR3 loop is CSASVGAWDGEQYF.

V is TRBV12-3 or TRBV12-4 and J is TRBJ2-2. The CDR3 is 18 amino acids. CDR3: CASSLGTASRVDTGELFF.

V gene TRBV6-2 or TRBV6-3 combines with J gene TRBJ1-1. Per the germline V gene, CDR1 is MNHEY and CDR2 is SVGEGT. The CDR3 sequence is 14 residues long. CDR3 region: CASSYLSQNTEAFF.

The genes are TRBV12-3 or TRBV12-4 and TRBJ2-3; TCRdb returns TRBD1, unconfirmable since there is no DNA. The CDR3 has 15 residues. The CDR3 region is CASSLQGGSTDTQYF.

The chain uses TRBV5-1 and TRBJ1-1. The CDR3 consists of 14 residues. Germline V gene lookup returns CDR1 SGHRS and CDR2 YFSETQ. Here the CDR3 reads CASSFYTVNTEAFF.

V gene TRBV7-3 combines with J gene TRBJ2-1; TCRdb selects TRBD1, and the lack of DNA leaves this call unchecked. The CDR3 has 16 residues. CDR1 and CDR2 (germline): SGHTA, FQGTGA. The CDR3: CASSLWTPRGHNEQFF.

The gene calls are TRBV7-2 and TRBJ1-4; TCRdb selects TRBD1, and the lack of DNA leaves this call unchecked. This CDR3 has 16 residues. Germline V gene data show CDR1 as SGHTA and CDR2 as FQGNSA. The CDR3 region is CASSFGSTGNREKLFF. Using reference TRBV7-2 and TRBJ1-4 for the parts outside the CDR3, the full variable domain is GAGVSQSPSNKVTEKGKDVELRCDPISGHTALYWYRQSLGQGLEFLIYFQGNSAPDKSGLPSDRFSAERTGGSVSTLTIQRTQQEDSAVYLCASSFGSTGNREKLFFGSGTQLSVL.